The entry below gives a single T cell receptor beta chain sequence along with its context. Antigen unknown. The PCR contained 60 Vbeta and 13 Jbeta primers. TCRdb's copy holds only in-frame clones and misses some; the assay was immunoSEQ multiplex PCR. This sample contains about 150,000 clones. The data are from a study of cytomegalovirus exposure and HLA in healthy donors. As for the study in general: One earlier analysis, a look at about 179 million T cells, found some 100 million unique TCR beta sequences.

Study-wide points: Segments of the TCR beta V type were, in most cases, productive about 87% or about 30% of the time in an earlier analysis. Per a later analysis, 15,000 to 20,000 TCR beta sequences showed association with HLA alleles at 0.05 false discovery rate. Later, an analysis found that common viral pathogens appeared to be linked with several of the most significant clusters.

Sequenced sample: PBMCs. This sequence was found in a woman in her forties or fifties in good health and CMV-seronegative.

This CDR3 reads CASSWTAPYEQYF. The CDR3 nucleotides read TGTGCCAGCAGTTGGACAGCCCCCTACGAGCAGTACTTC. The genes are TRBV27 and TRBJ2-7; maybe TRBD1 (6 bases). The germline V and J ends were trimmed by 4 bases and 2 bases, with 9 bases remaining between them. The CDR3 has 13 amino acids. Germline loops: CDR1 MNHEY, CDR2 SMNVEV (reference sequence).